This T cell receptor (beta chain) emerged from a study of Graves' ophthalmopathy and Graves' hyperthyroidism. Transcripts of RNA were the source for amplifying TCR beta CDR3 regions. After a first-round RT-PCR with HTBI primers, a second-round multiplex PCR was run. MiXCR, run by TCRdb on the multiplex PCR reads, gives a single entry per CDR3 protein. The profile shows 900,000 to 1,200,000 distinct CDR3 sequences, 36% of them singletons. Trimming took 5 bases from V and 4 from J, leaving 11 bases between them. CDR1 and CDR2 (germline): LNHNV, YYDKDF (reference sequence). The CDR3 contains 13 residues. This clonotype was detected a few times.

Sequencing was carried out using peripheral blood or thyroid tissue (not recorded which). The chain links TRBV15 to TRBJ1-2; D is possibly TRBD1 (5 bases). This clonotype was obtained from an adult man with Graves' hyperthyroidism. The CDR3 here is CATSPRDRYGYTF. Written as DNA, the CDR3 is TGTGCCACCAGCCCTCGGGACCGCTATGGCTACACCTTC.